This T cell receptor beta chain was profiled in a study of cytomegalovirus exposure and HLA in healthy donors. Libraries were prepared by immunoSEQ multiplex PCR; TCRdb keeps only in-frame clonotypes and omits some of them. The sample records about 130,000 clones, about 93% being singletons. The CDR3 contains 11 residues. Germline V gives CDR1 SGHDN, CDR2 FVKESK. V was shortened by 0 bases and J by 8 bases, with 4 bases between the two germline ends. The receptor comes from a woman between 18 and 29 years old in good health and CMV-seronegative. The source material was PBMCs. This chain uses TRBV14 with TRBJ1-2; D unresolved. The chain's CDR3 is CASSQDEGYTF. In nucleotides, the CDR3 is TGTGCCAGCAGCCAAGATGAGGGCTACACCTTC.